This T cell receptor (beta chain) derives from a study of CD8 T cells in Susac syndrome (dated by TCRdb to between 2018 and 2021). At the level of the whole study: Whether CD8+ T cell activation and differentiation in Susac syndrome was antigen driven was tested using repertoire sequencing. The research as a whole found: The study acknowledged that relatively few individuals were included in the TCR sequencing and HLA analysis.

This clonotype was counted only a few times. No antigen is known for it. Nothing much larger sits one base from this clone, and base qualities are not available. Peripheral blood CD8+ and CD4+ T cells from healthy donors, Susac syndrome patients and multiple sclerosis patients were profiled by high-throughput TCR beta sequencing. The healthy donors served as controls matched for age and sex. Bulk CD8+ and CD4+ T cells were purified by magnetic negative isolation, whereas CD8+ TEMRA cells were enriched by FACS. Blood was drawn into EDTA tubes, processed within 24 hours, and PBMCs were isolated by density gradient centrifugation. PBMCs intended for TCR sequencing were cryopreserved in liquid nitrogen and thawed later in a water bath at 37 degrees C. Purity of sorted or isolated CD4+, CD8+ and CD8+ TEMRA cells was at least 90%. RNA was extracted using the RNeasy kit, and roughly 0.45 to 1 microgram was reverse transcribed with random hexamers. The immunoSEQ multiplex PCR assay, which covers 54 Vbeta and 13 Jbeta segments, was used to amplify TCR beta CDR3 regions. PCR amplification bias was corrected by using a synthetic template baseline for primer optimization and computational correction. Under the source paper's analysis protocol: Reads were assigned to V, D and J genes according to IMGT and analyzed in immunoSEQ Analyzer, with only productive sequences retained. To calculate clonality, Shannon entropy was normalized by log2 of the number of productive unique sequences and then subtracted from one. For each patient and control, public and private clones were evaluated within the 100 most prevalent clones. Clones were defined as Susac-specific when absent from the healthy and MS cohorts, from over 950 published viral clones and from other ImmuneACCESS disease sequences. The public sequencing data were trimmed at Q25 with fastp and processed into clonotypes with MiXCR by TCRdb, which kept only in-frame beta chains. Rows with one shared CDR3 protein collapse into an entry with the most common genes and DNA. The V and J calls here are based on TCRdb, not the publication. The sample table records 160,000 or so distinct CDR3 sequences; around 95% of these occur just once. The top ten clonotypes cover roughly 0.13% of the sample.

The sequence was obtained from a human donor in good health. The sequenced sample was CD4+ T cells from PBMCs.

The CDR3 protein sequence reads: CASSYWAGRAPSSYEQYF. In nucleotides, the sequence is TGTGCCAGCAGTTACTGGGCAGGAAGGGCCCCGAGCTCCTACGAGCAGTACTTC. The rearrangement combines TRBV6-5 with TRBJ2-7, with the identity of the D gene unclear. In the germline V gene, CDR1 corresponds to MNHEY and CDR2 to SVGAGI. The CDR3, from cysteine to phenylalanine, totals 18 residues. The read is trimmed to its CDR3 DNA, 54 bases read in frame from base 1. V was cut back by 1 base and J by 0 bases, leaving a gap of 19 bases between them.